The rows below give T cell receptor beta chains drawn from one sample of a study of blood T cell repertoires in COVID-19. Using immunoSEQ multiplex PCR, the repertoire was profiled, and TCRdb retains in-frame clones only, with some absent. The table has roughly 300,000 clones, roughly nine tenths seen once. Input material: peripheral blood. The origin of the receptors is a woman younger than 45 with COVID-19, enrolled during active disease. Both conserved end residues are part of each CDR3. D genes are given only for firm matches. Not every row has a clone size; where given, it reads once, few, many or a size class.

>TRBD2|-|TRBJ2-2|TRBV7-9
CASSSLLAGAGELFF
TGTGCCAGCAGCTCCCTCCTAGCGGGGGCCGGGGAGCTGTTTTTT
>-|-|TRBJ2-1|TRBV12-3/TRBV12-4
CASSLQFF
TGTGCCAGCAGCCTGCAGTTCTTC
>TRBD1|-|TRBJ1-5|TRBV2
CASSADRDRGRLIQPQHF
TGTGCCAGCAGCGCAGACCGGGACAGGGGGCGATTGATTCAGCCCCAGCATTTT
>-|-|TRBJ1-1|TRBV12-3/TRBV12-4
CASSLLGGTFF
TGTGCCAGCAGTTTACTCGGGGGAACTTTCTTT
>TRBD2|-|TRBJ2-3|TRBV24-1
CATRSGMPMDTQYF
TGTGCCACCAGGAGCGGGATGCCCATGGATACGCAGTATTTT
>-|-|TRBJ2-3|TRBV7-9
CASSSSGGTDTQYF
TGTGCCAGCAGTTCGTCGGGGGGCACAGATACGCAGTATTTT
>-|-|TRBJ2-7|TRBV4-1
CASSLSGEQYF
TGCGCCAGCAGCCTCAGCGGTGAGCAGTACTTC
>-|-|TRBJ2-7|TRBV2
CASSEVGSSYEQYF
TGTGCCAGCAGTGAAGTGGGGAGCTCCTACGAGCAGTACTTC
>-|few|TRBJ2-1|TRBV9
CASSVDFVTYNEQFF
TGTGCCAGCAGCGTAGATTTCGTAACCTACAATGAGCAGTTCTTC
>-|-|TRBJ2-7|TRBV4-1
CASSPAYEQYF
TGCGCCAGCAGCCCCGCCTACGAGCAGTACTTC
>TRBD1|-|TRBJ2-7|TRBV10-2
CASIGTDYYEQYF
TGCGCCAGCATCGGGACAGATTACTACGAGCAGTACTTC
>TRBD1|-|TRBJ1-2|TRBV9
CASSAHRGRNYGYTF
TGTGCCAGCAGCGCCCACAGGGGGCGCAACTATGGCTACACCTTC
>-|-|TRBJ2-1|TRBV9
CASSPLPGSDEQFF
TGTGCCAGCAGCCCCCTCCCAGGGTCCGATGAGCAGTTCTTC
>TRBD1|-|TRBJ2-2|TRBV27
CATGGDRGTGELFF
TGTGCCACCGGGGGGGACAGGGGTACCGGGGAGCTGTTTTTT
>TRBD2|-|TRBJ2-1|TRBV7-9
CASTTSGGPYNEQFF
TGTGCCAGCACGACTAGCGGGGGCCCCTACAATGAGCAGTTCTTC
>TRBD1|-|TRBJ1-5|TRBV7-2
CASRRRGPNQPQHF
TGTGCCAGCAGACGTAGGGGGCCCAATCAGCCCCAGCATTTT
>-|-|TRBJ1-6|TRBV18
CASSDSVVPSYNSPLHF
TGTGCCAGCTCAGACAGCGTAGTACCCTCCTATAATTCACCCCTCCACTTT
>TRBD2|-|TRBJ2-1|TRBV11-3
CASSRLAGPYNEQFF
TGTGCCAGCAGCCGACTAGCCGGCCCCTACAATGAGCAGTTCTTC
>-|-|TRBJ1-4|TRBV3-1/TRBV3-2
CASSPRLTAEIVANEKLFF
TGTGCCAGCAGCCCGCGTTTGACAGCCGAGATTGTGGCTAATGAAAAACTGTTTTTT
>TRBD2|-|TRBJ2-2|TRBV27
CASSSTLAGGPRRGPGELFF
TGTGCCAGCAGTTCGACACTAGCGGGGGGACCACGACGAGGGCCCGGGGAGCTGTTTTTT
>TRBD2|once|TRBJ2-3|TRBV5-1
CASSWTSGGAPDTQYF
TGCGCCAGCAGCTGGACTAGCGGGGGGGCGCCAGATACGCAGTATTTT
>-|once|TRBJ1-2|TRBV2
CASSDGGPTTGGYTF
TGTGCCAGCAGTGACGGGGGGCCTACCACAGGAGGCTACACCTTC
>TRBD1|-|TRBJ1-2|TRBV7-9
CASSSRTGALLYDYTF
TGTGCCAGCAGCTCTCGGACAGGGGCCCTACTCTATGACTACACCTTC
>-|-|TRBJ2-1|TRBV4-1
CASSQDSQRAYNEQFF
TGCGCCAGCAGCCAAGATTCACAGAGAGCCTACAATGAGCAGTTCTTC
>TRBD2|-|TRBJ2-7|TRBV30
CAWSVPVAGGLREQYF
TGTGCCTGGAGTGTACCAGTAGCGGGGGGGCTTCGCGAGCAGTACTTC
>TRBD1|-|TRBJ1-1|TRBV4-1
CASSSGQGVDEAFF
TGCGCCAGCAGCTCCGGACAGGGGGTGGATGAAGCTTTCTTT
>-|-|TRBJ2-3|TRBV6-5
CASSYGRGSTDTQYF
TGTGCCAGCAGTTACGGGCGGGGCAGCACAGATACGCAGTATTTT
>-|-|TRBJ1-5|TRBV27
CASSLRSARNSQPQHF
TGTGCCAGCAGTTTAAGGTCCGCGCGGAATAGTCAGCCCCAGCATTTT
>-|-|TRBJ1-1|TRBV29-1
CSVAGLRGLNTEAFF
TGCAGCGTTGCGGGACTGCGGGGTCTGAACACTGAAGCTTTCTTT
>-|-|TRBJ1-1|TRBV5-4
CASSGGGNTEAFF
TGTGCCAGCAGCGGGGGGGGAAACACTGAAGCTTTCTTT
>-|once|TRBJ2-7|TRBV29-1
CSVEGSNNEQYF
TGCAGCGTTGAGGGCAGCAACAACGAGCAGTACTTC
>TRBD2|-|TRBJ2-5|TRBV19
CASSRDGLAGGRETQYF
TGTGCCAGTAGTCGTGATGGACTAGCGGGGGGGCGGGAGACCCAGTACTTC
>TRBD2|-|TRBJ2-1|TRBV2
CAKASGALNEQFF
TGTGCCAAAGCGAGCGGGGCTCTCAATGAGCAGTTCTTC
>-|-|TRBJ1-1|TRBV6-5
CASSISGVTEAFF
TGTGCCAGCAGTATAAGCGGAGTAACTGAAGCTTTCTTT
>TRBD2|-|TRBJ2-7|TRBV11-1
CASSLAGGARTYEQYF
TGTGCCAGCAGCTTAGCCGGGGGGGCGCGCACCTACGAGCAGTACTTC
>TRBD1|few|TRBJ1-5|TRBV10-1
CASSEGTGGALAQHF
TGCGCCAGCAGTGAGGGGACAGGGGGGGCGTTGGCCCAGCATTTT
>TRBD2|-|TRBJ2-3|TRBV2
CASMGGASGVTDTQYF
TGTGCCAGCATGGGTGGGGCTAGCGGGGTCACAGATACGCAGTATTTT
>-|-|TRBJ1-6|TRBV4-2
CASSLTNSPLHF
TGTGCCAGCAGCCTGACAAATTCACCCCTCCACTTT
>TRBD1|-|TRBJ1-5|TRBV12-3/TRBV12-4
CASSLTGGQPQHF
TGTGCCAGCAGTTTGACAGGGGGGCAGCCCCAGCATTTT
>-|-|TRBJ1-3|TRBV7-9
CASSPPGSGNTIYF
TGTGCCAGCAGCCCGCCGGGATCTGGAAACACCATATATTTT
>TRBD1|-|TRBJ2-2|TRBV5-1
CASSLGTGGSGELFF
TGCGCCAGCAGCTTGGGGACAGGGGGGTCCGGGGAGCTGTTTTTT